The clone carrying this T cell receptor (beta chain) was recorded at least ten times. Its antigen is not known. Uncontrolled infection, other autoimmune disease, pregnancy or lactation led to exclusion. Orbital computed tomography and thyroid ultrasound, together with serum TRAb and thyroxine and clinical symptoms, were used for diagnoses. PBMCs were collected from a roughly 9.7 ml volume of fresh peripheral blood. These data originate in a study of T cells in Graves' hyperthyroidism and ophthalmopathy. Broader study findings: Ophthalmopathy and stable hyperthyroidism were told apart by a 13 V-J model.

TCR beta CDR3 regions were amplified from RNA. During a first-round RT-PCR of the TCR CDR3, the HTBI primer set was used. TCRdb re-called the multiplex PCR reads with MiXCR, one entry per CDR3 protein. The table lists a few hundred thousand distinct CDR3 sequences, roughly 13% of them singletons. The CDR3 loop spans 15 amino acids. V lost 8 bases and J lost 4; bases outside the gene matches: 13. CDR1 MNHNS and CDR2 SASEGT come from the germline V gene. Sequencing used blood. The receptor was derived from a woman aged 18-29 years with Graves' hyperthyroidism. The chain joins TRBV6-1 to TRBJ2-5; 7 bases map to TRBD2. CDR3 DNA: TGTGCCAGCCGGGGAAGCGGGGTAAAGAGAGAGACCCAGTACTTC. Residues: CASRGSGVKRETQYF.